The source of this TCR beta chain is a study of T cell responses to AZD1222 COVID-19 vaccine. Study background: Second-dose recipients at about 4 or about 12 weeks were treated as one pooled group.

Study-wide points: Among the donors, most were white British and more were female, and clonal diversity was possibly underestimated.

About this clone: What it binds is not known.

Germline V gene lookup returns CDR1 SGHRS and CDR2 YFSETQ. The CDR3 length is 16 residues. Unmatched junction bases numbered 9, after V lost 2 bases and J lost 2 bases. Measured with immunoSEQ multiplex PCR; TCRdb has only the in-frame clones, and not every one. The sample carries fewer than 200,000 clones, roughly nine tenths recorded once. The source of this sequence is an adult in good health. The sequencing used peripheral blood, collected on day 0 of AZD1222 vaccination. The rearrangement joins TRBV5-1 to TRBJ2-5; 7 positions agree with TRBD1. The CDR3 is CASSFSTDRRQETQYF. The CDR3 DNA follows: TGCGCCAGCAGCTTTAGCACGGACAGGAGACAAGAGACCCAGTACTTC. Based on the CDR3 plus reference TRBV5-1 and TRBJ2-5, the full variable domain is KAGVTQTPRYLIKTRGQQVTLSCSPISGHRSVSWYQQTPGQGLQFLFEYFSETQRNKGNFPGRFSGRQFSNSRSEMNVSTLELGDSALYLCASSFSTDRRQETQYFGPGTRLLVL.